This TCR beta chain is drawn from a study of T cells after yellow fever vaccination. The CDR3 loop spans 14 amino acids. Trimming shortened V by 6 bases and J by 0 bases, and 12 bases separated the two germline ends. Germline V lookup: CDR1 SGHTS, CDR2 YDEGEE. For TCR, cDNA came from 5'RACE template switching, which added a universal primer site and UMIs. Each CDR3 protein is one row after TCRdb ran MiXCR on the 5' RACE reads. Found here are 550,000 or so distinct CDR3 sequences, about a fifth of them singletons; the top ten hold 13% to 15%. The chain carries TRBV5-8 and TRBJ1-2; D remains unclear. The sample was PBMCs, taken 15 days after the yellow fever booster vaccination. This TCR derives from a man aged 25-45 years who received the YFV17D yellow fever vaccine. The CDR3 sequence is CASNHDGSNYGYTF. The CDR3 DNA is TGTGCCAGCAACCACGACGGATCTAACTATGGCTACACCTTC.